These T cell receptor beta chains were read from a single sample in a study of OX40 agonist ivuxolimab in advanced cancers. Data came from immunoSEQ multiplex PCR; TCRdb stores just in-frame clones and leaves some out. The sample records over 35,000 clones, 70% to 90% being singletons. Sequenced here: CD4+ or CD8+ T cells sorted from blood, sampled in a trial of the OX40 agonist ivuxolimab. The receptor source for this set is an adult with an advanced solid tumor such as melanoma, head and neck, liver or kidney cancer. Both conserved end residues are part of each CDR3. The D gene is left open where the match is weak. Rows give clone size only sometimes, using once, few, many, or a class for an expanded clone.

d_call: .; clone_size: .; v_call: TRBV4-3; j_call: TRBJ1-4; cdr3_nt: TGCGCCAGCAGCCAAGAACACAGGCCTCGCGACGAAAAACTGTTTTTT; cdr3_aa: CASSQEHRPRDEKLFF
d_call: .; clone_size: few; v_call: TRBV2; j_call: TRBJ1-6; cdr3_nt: TGTGCCAGCAGCAGGGGTTTCTATAATTCACCCCTCCACTTT; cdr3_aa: CASSRGFYNSPLHF
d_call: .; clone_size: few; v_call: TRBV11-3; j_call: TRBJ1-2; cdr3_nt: TGTGCCAGCAGCCCCGGGGCAGCAGCTAACTATGGCTACACCTTC; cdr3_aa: CASSPGAAANYGYTF
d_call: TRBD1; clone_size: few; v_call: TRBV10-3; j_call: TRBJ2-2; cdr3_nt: TGTGCCAGGGGGACAGGGGCCCCCGCCGGGGAGCTGTTTTTT; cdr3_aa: CARGTGAPAGELFF
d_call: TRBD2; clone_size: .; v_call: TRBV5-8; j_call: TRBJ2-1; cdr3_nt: TGTGCCGACTGCCTCGGCGGGGGGCCTCCTTACAATGAGCAGTTCTTC; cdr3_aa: CADCLGGGPPYNEQFF
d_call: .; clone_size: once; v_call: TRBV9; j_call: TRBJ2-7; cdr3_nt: TGTGCCAGCAGCGTAGGTCGGGCGCCGGGCGAGCAGTACTTC; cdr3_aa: CASSVGRAPGEQYF
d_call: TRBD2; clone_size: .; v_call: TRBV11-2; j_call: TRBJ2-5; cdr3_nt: TGTGCCAGCAGCTTAGGTAGCGGGGCTAACCAAGAGACCCAGTACTTC; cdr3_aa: CASSLGSGANQETQYF
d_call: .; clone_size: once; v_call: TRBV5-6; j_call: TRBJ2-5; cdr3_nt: TGTGCCAGCAGCTTCAGACTGACCCAGTACTTC; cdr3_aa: CASSFRLTQYF
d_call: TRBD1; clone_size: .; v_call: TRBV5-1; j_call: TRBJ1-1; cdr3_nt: TGCGTCAGCAGCTGGACAGGGGGCTCCACTGAAGCTTTCTTT; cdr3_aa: CVSSWTGGSTEAFF
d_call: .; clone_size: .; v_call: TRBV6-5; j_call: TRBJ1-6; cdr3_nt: TGTGCCAGCCGTAGGGAGTCCTATAATTCACCCCTCCACTTT; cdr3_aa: CASRRESYNSPLHF
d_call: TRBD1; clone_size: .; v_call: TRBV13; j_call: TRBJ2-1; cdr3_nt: TGTGCCAGCAGCTTGGGGACAGGGGGGACTTTTTTCAATGAGCAGTTCTTC; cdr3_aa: CASSLGTGGTFFNEQFF
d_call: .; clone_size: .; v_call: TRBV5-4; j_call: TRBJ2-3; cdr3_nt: TGTGCCAGCAGCCATCCGACAACTAGCACAGATACGCAGTATTTT; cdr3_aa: CASSHPTTSTDTQYF
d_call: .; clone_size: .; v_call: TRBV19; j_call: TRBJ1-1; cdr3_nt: TGTGCCAGTAGCGTACACGGGGGGAACACTGAAGCTTTCTTT; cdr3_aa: CASSVHGGNTEAFF
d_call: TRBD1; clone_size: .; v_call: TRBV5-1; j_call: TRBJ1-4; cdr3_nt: TGCGCCAGCAGCCCAACAGGGGGCGATGCTGAAAAACTGTTTTTT; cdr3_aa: CASSPTGGDAEKLFF
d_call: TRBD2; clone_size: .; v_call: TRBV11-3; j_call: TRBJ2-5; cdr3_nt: TGTGCCAGCAGCCAGCGTCCTAGCGGGGAAGAGACCCAGTACTTC; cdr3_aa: CASSQRPSGEETQYF
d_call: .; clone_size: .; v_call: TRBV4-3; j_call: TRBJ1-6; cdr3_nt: TGCGCCAGCAGCCAAGTGCATCTGCAGGGAACTTCACCCCTCCACTTT; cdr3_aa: CASSQVHLQGTSPLHF
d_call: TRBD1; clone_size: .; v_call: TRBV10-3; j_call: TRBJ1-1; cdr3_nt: TGTGCCATCAGTGAGGTGGGACAGATGAACACTGAAGCTTTCTTT; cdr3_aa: CAISEVGQMNTEAFF
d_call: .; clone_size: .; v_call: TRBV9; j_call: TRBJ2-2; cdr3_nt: TGTGCCAGCAGCCCACGGGGGACGAACACCGGGGAGCTGTTTTTT; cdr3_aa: CASSPRGTNTGELFF
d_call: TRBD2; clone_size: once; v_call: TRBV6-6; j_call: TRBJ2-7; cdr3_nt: TGTGCCAGCAGTTACGGCGGGAGGACCTACGAGCAGTACTTC; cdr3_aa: CASSYGGRTYEQYF
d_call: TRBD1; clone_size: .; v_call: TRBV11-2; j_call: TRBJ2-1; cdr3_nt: TGTGCCAGCAGCGCCAGCGGACAGGACTACAATGAGCAGTTCTTC; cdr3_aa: CASSASGQDYNEQFF
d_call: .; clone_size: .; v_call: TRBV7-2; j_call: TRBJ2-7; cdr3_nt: TGTGCCAGCAGTCCACATCCCAACTCCTACGAGCAGTACTTC; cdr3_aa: CASSPHPNSYEQYF
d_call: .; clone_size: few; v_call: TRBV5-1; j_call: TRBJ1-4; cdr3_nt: TGCGCCAGCAGCTTGACCGGGGGGTCGGGGTCTGAAAAACTGTTTTTT; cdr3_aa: CASSLTGGSGSEKLFF